Included here is one T cell receptor beta chain sequence, with context. The data belong to a study of blood T cell repertoires in COVID-19. The V and J ends lost 0 bases and 0 bases respectively, with 6 bases between them. The CDR3 is made up of 15 amino acids. CDR1 is LGHNA and CDR2 is YSLEER in the germline V gene. Assay used: immunoSEQ multiplex PCR; TCRdb lists only in-frame clones, some missing. The table includes over 100,000 clones, 79% detected once. V gene TRBV4-3 combines with J gene TRBJ2-1; D remains unclear. The material sequenced was peripheral blood. This sequence originates from a woman of 80 years or more with acute or convalescent COVID-19. CDR3 bases: TGCGCCAGCAGCCAAGAACCGAGCTCCTACAATGAGCAGTTCTTC. Its protein product is CASSQEPSSYNEQFF.